The next 16 T cell receptor beta chains were all read from a single sample in a study of blood T cell repertoires in COVID-19 (dated by TCRdb to about 2020). Library preparation was by the immunoSEQ multiplex PCR assay. Drawn from immuneACCESS, this table holds only the in-frame rearrangements with V and J called that TCRdb kept. Clones are partly lost; checked studies trace under half to an unresolved V gene and leave the rest unexplained. The sample table holds approximately 260,000 clones, of which about 88% were seen once. Less than 4.5% of the sample is taken by the ten largest. The sample was peripheral blood. All receptors come from a man aged 18-30 years with active or convalescent COVID-19.

J is TRBJ1-1 and V is TRBV29-1; TRBD1 aligns across 8 bases. Germline lookup yields CDR1 SQVTM and CDR2 ANQGSEA. The V and J ends lost 7 bases and 4 bases, in that order; junction bases with no gene match: 8. The CDR3 sequence is 13 residues long. Here the CDR3 DNA reads TGCAGCGCTAGGACAGGGTTCAGCACTGAAGCTTTCTTT. Translation: CSARTGFSTEAFF.

This chain uses TRBV24-1 with TRBJ1-5; D is ambiguous. Germline loops: CDR1 KGHDR, CDR2 SFDVKD. V was trimmed by 2 bases and J by 5 bases, leaving 6 bases between them. This CDR3 has 13 amino acids. In nucleotides, the CDR3 is TGTGCCACCAGTGATTACGGGGATCAGCCCCAGCATTTT. Residues: CATSDYGDQPQHF.

V and J are TRBV27 and TRBJ1-5, with 8 bases identical to TRBD1. The CDR3 runs 15 residues. Unmatched junction bases numbered 3, after V lost 5 bases and J lost 0 bases. Germline values: CDR1 MNHEY, CDR2 SMNVEV (reference sequence). The DNA of the CDR3 is TGTGCCAGCAGTCCGACAGGGGATAGCAATCAGCCCCAGCATTTT. Residues: CASSPTGDSNQPQHF.

This clone has only a few counts. This rearrangement joins TRBV14 to TRBJ2-3; no clear D gene. The CDR3 is 14 residues long. V lost 0 bases and J 9 bases, leaving 13 bases between the germline ends. CDR1 is SGHDN and CDR2 is FVKESK in the germline V gene. CDR3 protein: CASSQDHDLGTQYF. CDR3 nucleotides: TGTGCCAGCAGCCAAGATCATGACCTAGGCACGCAGTATTTT. Full variable domain (rest looked up from reference TRBV14 and TRBJ2-3): EAGVTQFPSHSVIEKGQTVTLRCDPISGHDNLYWYRRVMGKEIKFLLHFVKESKQDESGMPNNRFLAERTGGTYSTLKVQPAELEDSGVYFCASSQDHDLGTQYFGPGTRLTVL.

V and J are TRBV18 and TRBJ1-1; possible D gene TRBD1, 6 bases. This CDR3 region has 14 residues. The V gene lost 6 bases and the J gene lost 2 bases, with 13 bases spanning the gap. CDR1 is KGHSH and CDR2 is LQKENI in the germline V gene. In nucleotides, the CDR3 is TGTGCCAGCTCCCCCCCGGGACATAACACTGAAGCTTTCTTT. The encoded protein is CASSPPGHNTEAFF.

The chain couples TRBV2 to TRBJ2-2; the match to TRBD1 covers 7 bases. The CDR3 consists of 15 residues. The germline gives CDR1 SNHLY, CDR2 FYNNEI. V shed 7 bases, J shed 2 bases, and the junction held 7 bases outside the gene matches. CDR3 sequence: CASNRQGTNTGELFF. The CDR3 coding sequence is TGTGCCAGCAATAGACAGGGTACTAACACCGGGGAGCTGTTTTTT. Variable domain in full (rest from reference TRBV2 and TRBJ2-2): EPEVTQTPSHQVTQMGQEVILRCVPISNHLYFYWYRQILGQKVEFLVSFYNNEISEKSEIFDDQFSVERPDGSNFTLKIRSTKLEDSAMYFCASNRQGTNTGELFFGEGSRLTVL.

The J gene is TRBJ2-3, the V gene TRBV10-3; 10 bases align to TRBD1. Losses at the gene ends were 5 bases for V and 2 bases for J; bases not matched to a gene: 7. Germline V lookup: CDR1 ENHRY, CDR2 SYGVKD. The CDR3 consists of 16 residues. This chain's CDR3 is CAISPRDRGPTDTQYF. CDR3 sequence (DNA): TGTGCCATCAGTCCGAGGGACAGGGGACCCACAGATACGCAGTATTTT.

This rearrangement joins TRBV18 to TRBJ1-1; 7 nucleotides line up with TRBD1. This CDR3 spans 14 amino acids. With V trimmed by 4 bases and J by 5 bases, 7 bases remained unmatched. Germline V lookup: CDR1 KGHSH, CDR2 LQKENI. The CDR3 here is CASSQGAEVTEAFF. The DNA for the CDR3 is TGTGCCAGCTCACAGGGGGCAGAGGTTACTGAAGCTTTCTTT. Looking up the rest from reference TRBV18 and TRBJ1-1 gives the full variable domain: NAGVMQNPRHLVRRRGQEARLRCSPMKGHSHVYWYRQLPEEGLKFMVYLQKENIIDESGMPKERFSAEFPKEGPSILRIQQVVRGDSAAYFCASSQGAEVTEAFFGQGTRLTVV.

The rearrangement uses TRBV5-6 and TRBJ2-5; D might be TRBD1 (5 bases). The germline gives CDR1 SGHDT, CDR2 YYEEEE. The CDR3 runs to 15 residues. V dropped 5 bases and J dropped 7 bases, with 21 bases sitting between them. For the CDR3, the DNA is TGTGCCAGCAGGGTTAGTTACGGGCCTCAGGGGACCCAGTACTTC. Protein sequence: CASRVSYGPQGTQYF.

The chain combines TRBV5-4 with TRBJ2-7; weak D call: TRBD2 (6 bases). There are 17 residues in the CDR3. Germline CDR1 SGHNT, CDR2 YYREEE (reference sequence). V dropped 0 bases and J dropped 4 bases, with 20 bases sitting between them. CDR3: CASSLDISPGVGYEQYF. CDR3 coding DNA: TGTGCCAGCAGCTTGGATATTTCGCCGGGAGTTGGGTACGAGCAGTACTTC.

The rearrangement links TRBV4-2 to TRBJ2-3, with 8 bases that match TRBD2. V lost 2 bases and J lost 5; bases outside the gene matches: 9. The CDR3 is 16 amino acids. Germline V lookup: CDR1 LGHNA, CDR2 YNFKEQ. The CDR3 region is CASSQTTGGPGDTQYF. The CDR3 DNA reads TGTGCCAGCAGCCAAACAACGGGGGGGCCGGGAGATACGCAGTATTTT.

The genes are TRBV2 and TRBJ1-5, with TRBD1 matching 8 bases. The germline CDR1 and CDR2 sequences are SNHLY and FYNNEI. This CDR3 region has 15 residues. V shed 4 bases, J shed 0 bases, and the junction held 2 bases outside the gene matches. The CDR3 DNA follows: TGTGCCAGCAGTGCCGACAGGGGTAGCAATCAGCCCCAGCATTTT. Residues: CASSADRGSNQPQHF.

The rearrangement joins TRBV6-1 to TRBJ2-1, with D perhaps TRBD2 (6 bases). CDR3 length: 16 residues. V was cut by 4 bases and J by 4 bases, with 17 bases left in between. Germline V lookup: CDR1 MNHNS, CDR2 SASEGT. CDR3 in amino acids: CASSVERRGTYNEQFF. The DNA for the CDR3 is TGTGCCAGCAGTGTAGAACGGCGGGGAACTTACAATGAGCAGTTCTTC.

V is TRBV2 and J is TRBJ1-1, with TRBD1 matching over 9 bases. The V segment lost 6 bases and the J segment 5 bases; nucleotides outside the gene matches: 4. Germline lookup yields CDR1 SNHLY and CDR2 FYNNEI. The CDR3 consists of 13 residues. CDR3 bases: TGTGCCAGCAGCCGGACAGGGGAGACTGAAGCTTTCTTT. Its protein is CASSRTGETEAFF.

J is TRBJ1-1 and V is TRBV6-1, with 7 bases aligning to TRBD1. The CDR3 length is 14 residues. Germline V gives CDR1 MNHNS, CDR2 SASEGT. The ends lost 6 bases at V and 1 base at J; junction bases unmatched: 5. The CDR3 DNA sequence: TGTGCCAGCAGGTGGGGACAGTCGAACACTGAAGCTTTCTTT. This codes for CASRWGQSNTEAFF.

The chain is built from TRBV24-1 and TRBJ2-1, with D tentatively TRBD1 (5 bases). Germline CDR1 and CDR2: KGHDR and SFDVKD. The ends were cut back, 5 bases at V and 8 bases at J, with 18 bases in the middle. CDR3 size: 15 residues. As DNA, the CDR3 is TGTGCCACCAGTGTTGCCGGACAAGACTTCGATGAGCAGTTCTTC. This gives the protein CATSVAGQDFDEQFF.